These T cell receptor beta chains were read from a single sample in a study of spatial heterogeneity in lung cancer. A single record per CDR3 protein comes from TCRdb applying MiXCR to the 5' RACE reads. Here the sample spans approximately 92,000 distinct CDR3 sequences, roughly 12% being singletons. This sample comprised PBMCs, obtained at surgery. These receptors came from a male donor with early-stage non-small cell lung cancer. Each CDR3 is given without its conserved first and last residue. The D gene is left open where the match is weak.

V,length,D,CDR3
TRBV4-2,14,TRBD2,ASSHNLAGGGNEQF
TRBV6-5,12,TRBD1,ASRRGRESGELF
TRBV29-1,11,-,SVEGTANTEAF
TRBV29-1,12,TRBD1,SVDGTGVAGELF
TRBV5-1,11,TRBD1,ASSVDRGGEQY
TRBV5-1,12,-,ASRPGLRSYEQY
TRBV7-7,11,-,ASSRDLYYEQY
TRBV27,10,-,ATGGRGQPQH
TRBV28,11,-,ASINPSTDTQY
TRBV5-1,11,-,ASSLVVGEKLF
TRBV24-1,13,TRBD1,ATQGGGGSDYGYT
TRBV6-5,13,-,ASSYSWDTLYEQY
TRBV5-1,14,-,ASSLGSVRSTDTQY
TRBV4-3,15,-,ASSQDQRTATGNTIY
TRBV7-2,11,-,ASSKPGLETQY